This T cell receptor (beta chain) was identified in a study of blood T cell repertoires in COVID-19. The overall study: The study counted Cohort 3 donors as recovered given two negative PCRs, clearance, or symptom resolution. Material from acute and convalescent COVID-19 was sourced from the United States, Italy and Spain.

Study members were between about 18 and 95 years old and lived in 24 US regions. Sequencing was performed with immunoSEQ multiplex PCR; in TCRdb, only in-frame clones are kept and a portion is missing. The table lists about 170,000 clones, roughly 85% of them singletons. This clone turned up a few times. Sequences were obtained from PBMCs or T cells enriched from blood (not recorded which). The receptor comes from a woman in her sixties or seventies in a cohort exposed to, infected with or recovered from COVID-19 (not recorded which).

The CDR3 bases are TGTGCCAGCAGCCCGAGCTTGGTCGCTGGCTACACCTTC. Translation gives CASSPSLVAGYTF. The rearrangement joins TRBV6-5 to TRBJ1-2; D is unclear. The CDR3 consists of 13 residues. Germline V gives CDR1 MNHEY, CDR2 SVGAGI. V was shortened by 6 bases and J by 7 bases, with 15 bases between the two germline ends.